Below are 18 T cell receptor beta chains sequenced from a single sample in a study of T-cell reconstitution after alpha-beta-depleted transplantation in children. Using unique molecular identifiers, the investigators prepared the TCRbeta library. TCRdb itself ran the PCR reads through MiXCR, one entry per CDR3 protein. This sample has more than 400,000 distinct CDR3 sequences, with approximately 41% found just once. The starting material was PBMCs, obtained before TCRalphabeta/CD19-depleted stem cell transplant. The source is a girl aged 2 to 9 with aplastic anemia, due to receive a stem cell transplant.

The CDR3 nucleotides read TGTGCCAGCAGAACTCGGAAGAATTCACCCCTCCACTTT. Translating it yields CASRTRKNSPLHF. This chain links TRBV28 with TRBJ1-6; D unresolved. This CDR3 is built from 13 residues. V lost 6 bases to trimming and J lost 7 bases, with 10 bases between them. Germline lookup yields CDR1 MDHEN and CDR2 SYDVKM.

This clonotype was found many times. This chain's CDR3 is CASSLAGGFGPGELFF. The DNA for the CDR3 is TGTGCCAGCAGTTTAGCTGGGGGCTTCGGTCCCGGGGAGCTGTTTTTT. This rearrangement joins TRBV12-3 or TRBV12-4 to TRBJ2-2, with D possibly being TRBD1 (6 bases). Trimming took 0 bases from V and 6 from J, leaving 14 bases between them. The CDR3 extends over 16 amino acids.

This clonotype was seen a single time. The rearrangement uses TRBV5-1 and TRBJ1-1; tentatively, D is TRBD1 (5 bases). Germline lookup yields CDR1 SGHRS and CDR2 YFSETQ. The CDR3 contains 14 residues. V gave up 3 bases and J gave up 1 base, with 10 bases separating them. This CDR3 reads CASSWGSGNTEAFF. The CDR3 DNA follows: TGCGCCAGCAGCTGGGGGTCGGGGAACACTGAAGCTTTCTTT.

The sample holds many counts of this clonotype. This rearrangement joins TRBV12-3 or TRBV12-4 to TRBJ2-2, with TRBD2 matching 9 bases. The length of the CDR3 is 16 residues. The V gene end was trimmed by 0 bases and the J gene end by 1 base; junction bases not matched to a gene: 0. The CDR3 loop is CASSLALAGNTGELFF. Written as DNA, the CDR3 is TGTGCCAGCAGTTTAGCACTAGCGGGGAACACCGGGGAGCTGTTTTTT.

Worth noting for this clonotype: This may come from a read error, since a much larger clone is one base off. The rearrangement uses TRBV11-2 and TRBJ2-1; no reliable D call. This CDR3 is 13 amino acids long. Germline CDR1 and CDR2: SGHAT and FQNNGV. Trimming shortened V by 4 bases and J by 4 bases, and 8 bases separated the two germline ends. The DNA for the CDR3 is TGTGCCAGCAGCTCCCAGGCTTACAATGAGCAGTTCTTC. Translation gives CASSSQAYNEQFF.

Here the CDR3 DNA reads TGTGCCAGCTCACCATCTTGGGCCGGGACTAGTGTTTCCGGGGAGCTGTTTTTT. This gives the protein CASSPSWAGTSVSGELFF. The rearrangement joins TRBV18 to TRBJ2-2; 8 bases fit TRBD2. The CDR3 contains 18 residues. J lost 6 bases, V lost 2 bases, and 14 bases had no gene match. Germline values: CDR1 KGHSH, CDR2 LQKENI. The variable domain in full, with the rest retrieved from reference TRBV18 and TRBJ2-2, is NAGVMQNPRHLVRRRGQEARLRCSPMKGHSHVYWYRQLPEEGLKFMVYLQKENIIDESGMPKERFSAEFPKEGPSILRIQQVVRGDSAAYFCASSPSWAGTSVSGELFFGEGSRLTVL.

The CDR3 DNA sequence: TGTGCCAGCTCCCCCAGGGAGGGGAATGAGAGAGATACGCAGTATTTT. Amino acid sequence: CASSPREGNERDTQYF. The V and J genes are TRBV18 and TRBJ2-3, with TRBD2 identical over 7 bases. CDR3 length: 16 amino acids. Looked up from germline, CDR1 is KGHSH and CDR2 is LQKENI. J gave up 5 bases and V 6 bases, and 14 bases lay outside the gene matches.

This clonotype was seen a few times. The chain uses TRBV14 and TRBJ2-7; D is tentatively TRBD1 or TRBD2 (5 bases each). The CDR3 has 14 amino acids. The V end was cut by 4 bases, the J end by 7 bases, with 17 bases between. Germline V gene sequence: CDR1 SGHDN, CDR2 FVKESK. CDR3 sequence reads: CASSLTLGPGEQYF. The CDR3 DNA sequence: TGTGCCAGCAGCCTTACACTGGGACCGGGGGAGCAGTACTTC.

This chain uses TRBV25-1 with TRBJ2-7; D is unresolved. The germline CDR1 and CDR2 sequences are MGHDK and SYGVNS. CDR3 length: 11 amino acids. V shed 4 bases and J shed 7 bases, with 8 bases lying between them. CDR3 in DNA: TGTGCCAGCAGTGGAACGCGGGAGCAGTACTTC. It codes for CASSGTREQYF.

This clonotype turned up a few times. The rearrangement uses TRBV21-1 and TRBJ2-7; TRBD1 is the table's D call, not checked against the DNA. TRBV21-1 represents a pseudogene. The CDR3 spans 15 residues. The CDR3, as DNA: TGTGCCAGCAGCAAAGAGGGAAGGGTCATAATCGAGCAGTACTTC. This codes for CASSKEGRVIIEQYF.

The sample holds many counts of this clonotype. The rearrangement joins TRBV24-1 to TRBJ2-5, with 13 positions matching TRBD2. This CDR3 is built from 20 residues. The V gene's germline CDR1 is KGHDR and CDR2 SFDVKD. V was clipped by 2 bases and J by 2 bases; unmatched bases: 13. CDR3 coding DNA: TGTGCCACCAGTGATTCTAGACTAGCGGGAGGCCGAAACCCTCAAGAGACCCAGTACTTC. Protein: CATSDSRLAGGRNPQETQYF.

J is TRBJ1-4 and V is TRBV5-5, with D perhaps matching TRBD1 (6 bases). There are 15 residues in the CDR3. V lost 4 bases and J 7 bases, leaving 17 bases between the germline ends. Germline V gives CDR1 SGHKS, CDR2 YYEKEE (reference sequence). In DNA, the CDR3 is TGTGCCAGCAGCCCCGTCCCGGGGGCAGGTGAAAAACTGTTTTTT. Its protein product is CASSPVPGAGEKLFF.

The gene calls are TRBV10-3 and TRBJ1-1; TRBD1 matches 8 bases. V lost 11 bases to trimming and J lost 2 bases; unmatched junction nucleotides: 7. This CDR3 has 13 residues. Germline V lookup: CDR1 ENHRY, CDR2 SYGVKD. For the CDR3, the DNA is TGTGCCGCTGGACAGGGTGGAAACACTGAAGCTTTCTTT. It yields the protein CAAGQGGNTEAFF.

The chain recombines TRBV20-1 with TRBJ2-1, with 11 nucleotides matching TRBD2. Trimming removed 5 bases from V and 4 bases from J; junction bases left unmatched: 7. The CDR3 has 15 residues. Per germline, CDR1 DFQATT and CDR2 SNEGSKA (reference sequence). This CDR3 is CSALTSGSFYNEQFF. CDR3 coding DNA: TGCAGTGCTCTTACTAGCGGGAGCTTTTACAATGAGCAGTTCTTC.

This sequence joins TRBV4-2 and TRBJ2-3; 8 bases match TRBD2. The CDR3 runs 16 residues. In germline, CDR1 is LGHNA, CDR2 YNFKEQ. The V segment lost 1 base and the J segment 1 base; nucleotides outside the gene matches: 4. In DNA form, the CDR3 reads TGTGCCAGCAGCCAAGTCGCGGGGGGCCGCACAGATACGCAGTATTTT. Translated: CASSQVAGGRTDTQYF.

The rearrangement links TRBV7-3 to TRBJ2-7; D is perhaps TRBD2 (5 bases). The CDR3 is made up of 16 amino acids. Trimming took off 2 bases at V and 0 bases at J, with 14 bases between the two ends. Germline V lookup: CDR1 SGHTA, CDR2 FQGTGA. The CDR3 DNA is TGTGCCAGCAGCTTAGAAGGGAGCTCACCCTCCTACGAGCAGTACTTC. Translation gives CASSLEGSSPSYEQYF.

This clonotype has just a few counts. The J gene is TRBJ1-3, the V gene TRBV5-1, with unresolved D. The CDR3 consists of 14 residues. V lost 2 bases, J lost 1 base, and 7 bases lay in between. Germline CDR1 SGHRS, CDR2 YFSETQ. CDR3 region: CASSFRLSGNTIYF. CDR3 DNA sequence: TGCGCCAGCAGCTTCAGGCTTTCTGGAAACACCATATATTTT.

This clonotype was seen a few times. The genes are TRBV25-1 and TRBJ2-3; 10 nucleotides match TRBD1. This CDR3 has 16 residues. CDR1 is MGHDK and CDR2 is SYGVNS in the germline V gene. Trimming removed 4 bases from V and 2 bases from J; junction bases left unmatched: 6. The CDR3 DNA follows: TGTGCCAGCAGTGCCGACAGGGGGCGTATCACAGATACGCAGTATTTT. Protein sequence: CASSADRGRITDTQYF. The complete variable domain, with remaining parts taken from reference TRBV25-1 and TRBJ2-3, reads EADIYQTPRYLVIGTGKKITLECSQTMGHDKMYWYQQDPGMELHLIHYSYGVNSTEKGDLSSESTVSRIRTEHFPLTLESARPSHTSQYLCASSADRGRITDTQYFGPGTRLTVL.